Each of the 19 T cell receptor beta chains below was sequenced from the same sample in a study of PD-L1 blockade in urothelial cancer. Profiling relied on immunoSEQ multiplex PCR, and the TCRdb table lists in-frame clones only, not all of them. The sample includes around 2,500 clones, around 31% of them seen just once. Sample: tumor tissue, taken before atezolizumab (anti-PD-L1) treatment. All receptors derive from a man aged 65 to 79 with urothelial cancer.

This chain joins TRBV5-1 and TRBJ1-4; 7 bases line up with TRBD1. CDR1 and CDR2 from the germline V gene are SGHRS and YFSETQ. With V trimmed by 0 bases and J by 6 bases, 14 bases remained unmatched. The CDR3 sequence is 18 residues long. The CDR3 here is CASSLGPTGRVGDEKLFF. CDR3 in DNA: TGCGCCAGCAGCTTGGGCCCGACAGGGAGAGTTGGGGATGAAAAACTGTTTTTT.

This clone appeared a few times. The chain employs TRBV6-7 and TRBJ1-1; D unresolved. TRBV6-7 is labeled an ORF, and its function is uncertain. The CDR3 consists of 14 residues. Trimming removed 0 bases at V and 1 base at J, with 6 bases between. The CDR3 DNA sequence: TGTGCCAGCAGTTACTCGAAGGGGAACACTGAAGCTTTCTTT. Amino acid sequence: CASSYSKGNTEAFF.

The V call is TRBV18, the J call TRBJ2-5; D is unresolved. The CDR3 sequence is 13 residues long. CDR1 is KGHSH, CDR2 LQKENI, per germline. The V gene lost 3 bases and the J gene lost 4 bases, with 9 bases spanning the gap. This CDR3 reads CASSPASVETQYF. DNA of the CDR3: TGTGCCAGCTCACCGGCGTCGGTAGAGACCCAGTACTTC.

This clone was detected once. The V call is TRBV15, the J call TRBJ2-6; D call uncertain. CDR1 LNHNV and CDR2 YYDKDF come from the germline V gene (reference sequence). The CDR3 is 15 amino acids. V was trimmed by 0 bases and J by 4 bases, leaving 7 bases between them. DNA of the CDR3: TGTGCCACCAGCAGAGAAGGGTACGGGGCCAACGTCCTGACTTTC. Translated, it gives CATSREGYGANVLTF.

In this sample, this clone turned up a few times. The gene calls are TRBV30 and TRBJ1-2; no reliable D call. This CDR3 has 15 residues. The germline CDR1 and CDR2 sequences are GTSNPN and SVGIG (reference sequence). V lost 1 base to trimming and J lost 4 bases, with 16 bases between them. CDR3 DNA: TGTGCCTGGAGTGGCCGGACGAGACTAGGCTATGGCTACACCTTC. Its translation is CAWSGRTRLGYGYTF. The full variable domain, with the rest looked up from reference TRBV30 and TRBJ1-2, is SQTIHQWPATLVQPVGSPLSLECTVEGTSNPNLYWYRQAAGRGLQLLFYSVGIGQISSEVPQNLSASRPQDRQFILSSKKLLLSDSGFYLCAWSGRTRLGYGYTFGSGTRLTVV.

The gene calls are TRBV15 and TRBJ2-1; either TRBD1 or TRBD2 may supply D (5 bases each). Germline lookup yields CDR1 LNHNV and CDR2 YYDKDF (reference sequence). The CDR3 loop spans 16 amino acids. Deletions cut 0 bases from V and 5 bases from J, with 14 bases between. CDR3 loop: CATSRDGTGRHNEQFF. Written as DNA, the CDR3 is TGTGCCACCAGCAGAGATGGGACGGGGCGGCACAATGAGCAGTTCTTC.

The chain combines TRBV6-9 with TRBJ1-6; D gene unclear. Germline CDR1 MNHGY, CDR2 SVAAGI. Trimming stripped 6 bases from V and 0 bases from J, with 15 bases between. The CDR3 covers 17 residues. The CDR3, as DNA: TGTGCCAGCAGACCACCGACCGGCAGCTCCTATAATTCACCCCTCCACTTT. Translated, it gives CASRPPTGSSYNSPLHF.

This clone was detected only a few times. V is TRBV9 and J is TRBJ1-4; no clear D. This CDR3 spans 14 amino acids. Per the germline V gene, CDR1 is SGDLS and CDR2 is YYNGEE. V dropped 6 bases and J dropped 8 bases, with 17 bases sitting between them. The CDR3 DNA follows: TGTGCCAGCATCTTATCGGAGGTCGACGAAAAACTGTTTTTT. Its protein is CASILSEVDEKLFF. Looking up the rest from reference TRBV9 and TRBJ1-4 gives the full variable domain: DSGVTQTPKHLITATGQRVTLRCSPRSGDLSVYWYQQSLDQGLQFLIQYYNGEERAKGNILERFSAQQFPDLHSELNLSSLELGDSALYFCASILSEVDEKLFFGSGTQLSVL.

The V and J genes are TRBV6-8 and TRBJ2-7; 7 bases align to TRBD2. This CDR3 comprises 15 residues. Germline loops: CDR1 MNHGY, CDR2 SAAAGT. V was clipped by 5 bases and J by 4 bases; unmatched bases: 11. CDR3 sequence: CASSPLGDYSYEQYF. As DNA, the CDR3 is TGTGCCAGCAGTCCCCTTGGGGACTACTCTTACGAGCAGTACTTC.

The chain combines TRBV18 with TRBJ2-7; a weak D match, TRBD1 (5 bases). The CDR3 spans 15 residues. The V and J ends lost 2 bases and 5 bases respectively, with 16 bases between them. CDR1 and CDR2 (germline): KGHSH, LQKENI. CDR3 nucleotide sequence: TGTGCCAGCTCACCAAATCAACAGGCTACCCACGAGCAGTACTTC. Translated, it gives CASSPNQQATHEQYF.

This clone is labeled as medium-sized. The chain joins TRBV6-8 to TRBJ2-7; 8 nucleotides line up with TRBD1. J was trimmed by 4 bases and V by 5 bases; bases with no gene match: 7. Germline values: CDR1 MNHGY, CDR2 SAAAGT. This CDR3 has 14 residues. This chain's CDR3 is CASSPGQVKYEQYF. As DNA, the CDR3 is TGTGCCAGCAGTCCGGGACAGGTCAAGTACGAGCAGTACTTC.

The chain employs TRBV5-1 and TRBJ2-2, with 15 bases lining up with TRBD2. Trimming removed 3 bases from V and 1 base from J; junction bases left unmatched: 1. The CDR3 totals 17 residues. From germline, CDR1 is SGHRS and CDR2 YFSETQ. In DNA, the CDR3 is TGCGCCAGCAGCTGGGGACTAGCGGGGGGGAACACCGGGGAGCTGTTTTTT. Amino acids: CASSWGLAGGNTGELFF.

The gene calls are TRBV1 and TRBJ1-6; the table's D call TRBD1 went unverified against the DNA. TRBV1 constitutes a pseudogene. The CDR3 sequence is 20 residues long. The CDR3 bases are TGCGCCAGCAGCCCGTATCCGGGACAGGGAACGGGCTCCTATAATTCACCCCTCCACTTT. This encodes CASSPYPGQGTGSYNSPLHF.

This chain connects TRBV19 to TRBJ2-1; 13 nucleotides agree with TRBD2. This CDR3 has 16 residues. V lost 3 bases, J lost 5 bases, and 4 bases stayed unmatched. CDR1 is LNHDA and CDR2 is SQIVND in the germline V gene (reference sequence). DNA of the CDR3: TGTGCCAGTAGTATTTCGACTAGCGGGGGGCACAATGAGCAGTTCTTC. Its translation: CASSISTSGGHNEQFF.

In this sample, this clone is medium-sized (0.01 to 0.1%). The chain joins TRBV6-8 to TRBJ1-2, with D maybe TRBD1 (5 bases). V was pared by 0 bases and J by 2 bases, with 7 bases between. CDR1 and CDR2 from the germline V gene are MNHGY and SAAAGT. The CDR3 has 14 residues. The DNA of the CDR3 is TGTGCCAGCAGTTACTCGGCAGGGAACTATGGCTACACCTTC. Protein sequence: CASSYSAGNYGYTF.

V and J are TRBV29-1 and TRBJ2-1, with 7 bases fitting TRBD1. CDR3 length: 12 amino acids. Germline CDR1 and CDR2: SQVTM and ANQGSEA. Unmatched junction bases numbered 4, after V lost 7 bases and J lost 4 bases. The CDR3 loop reads CSAWDRYNEQFF. The DNA of the CDR3 is TGCAGCGCTTGGGACAGATACAATGAGCAGTTCTTC.

In nucleotides, the CDR3 is TGTGCCACCAGCAGAGATGGGGAAGGGGGAGAGACCCAGTACTTC. Residues: CATSRDGEGGETQYF. The chain carries TRBV15 and TRBJ2-5; D is possibly TRBD1 (6 bases). This CDR3 has 15 residues. Germline V gene lookup returns CDR1 LNHNV and CDR2 YYDKDF (reference sequence). V lost 0 bases to trimming and J lost 4 bases, with 12 bases between them.

This chain joins TRBV19 and TRBJ1-1, with D possibly matching TRBD1 (5 bases). This CDR3 is built from 17 residues. V lost 5 bases and J 1 base, leaving 20 bases between the germline ends. Germline values: CDR1 LNHDA, CDR2 SQIVND (reference sequence). The CDR3 nucleotides are TGTGCCAGTAGTGGAGGACATGCCCTTACGAGGAACACTGAAGCTTTCTTT. This encodes CASSGGHALTRNTEAFF.

This clone occurred a few times. The V and J genes are TRBV29-1 and TRBJ2-7; TRBD1 matches at 7 bases. The CDR3 has 12 residues. V dropped 5 bases and J dropped 5; count of bases not matched to a gene: 6. Germline V gene lookup returns CDR1 SQVTM and CDR2 ANQGSEA. The DNA for the CDR3 is TGCAGCGTTTCCCAGACAGGGAACGAGCAGTACTTC. Protein: CSVSQTGNEQYF.